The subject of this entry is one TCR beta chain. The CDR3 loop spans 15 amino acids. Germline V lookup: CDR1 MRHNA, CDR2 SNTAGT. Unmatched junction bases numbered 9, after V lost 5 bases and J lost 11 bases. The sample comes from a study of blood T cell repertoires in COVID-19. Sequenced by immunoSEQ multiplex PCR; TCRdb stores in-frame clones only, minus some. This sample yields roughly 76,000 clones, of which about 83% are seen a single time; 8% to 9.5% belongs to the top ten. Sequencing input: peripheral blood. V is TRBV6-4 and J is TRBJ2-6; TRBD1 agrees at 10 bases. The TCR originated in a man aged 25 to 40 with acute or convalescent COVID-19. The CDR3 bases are TGTGCCAGCAGTCCCGGGACAGGGGTACGCCACGTCCTGACTTTC. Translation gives CASSPGTGVRHVLTF.